This TCR beta chain was sequenced for a study of blood T cell repertoires in COVID-19. As handled by the study authors: Nucleated cell number was recorded as an estimate derived from reference gene primer amplification. Libraries were prepared by immunoSEQ multiplex PCR; TCRdb keeps only in-frame clonotypes and omits some of them. V and J calls plus clone size are reproduced from that table; the DNA served to infer D and trimming. Of around 160,000 clones in the sample, more than 75% are singletons; the top ten hold 0.95% to 1.5%. The CDR3 spans 14 residues. V lost 3 bases to trimming and J lost 0 bases, with 9 bases between them. Germline assignment: CDR1 GTSNPN and CDR2 SVGIG (reference sequence). This study enrolled people aged roughly 18 to 89 from about 26 US geographic areas.

The chain joins TRBV30 to TRBJ1-3; D is possibly TRBD1 (5 bases). This TCR derives from a woman in her twenties or thirties with acute COVID-19. The sequenced sample consisted of PBMCs or T cells enriched from blood (not recorded which). DNA for the CDR3: TGTGCCTGGAGCCTGACAGTCTCTGGAAACACCATATATTTT. Protein sequence: CAWSLTVSGNTIYF.